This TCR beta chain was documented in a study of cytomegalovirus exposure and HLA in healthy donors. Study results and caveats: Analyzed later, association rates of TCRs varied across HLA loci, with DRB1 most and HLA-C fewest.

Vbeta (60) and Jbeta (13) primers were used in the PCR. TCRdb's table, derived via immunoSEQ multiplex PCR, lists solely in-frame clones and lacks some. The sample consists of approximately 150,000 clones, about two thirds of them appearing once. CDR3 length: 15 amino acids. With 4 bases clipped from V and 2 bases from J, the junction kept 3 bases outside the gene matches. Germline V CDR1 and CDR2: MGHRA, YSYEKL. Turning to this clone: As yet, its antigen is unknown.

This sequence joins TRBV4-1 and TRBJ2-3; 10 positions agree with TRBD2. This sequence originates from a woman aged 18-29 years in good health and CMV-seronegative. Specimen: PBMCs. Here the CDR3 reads CASSRTSGVTDTQYF. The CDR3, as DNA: TGCGCCAGCAGCCGTACTAGCGGGGTCACAGATACGCAGTATTTT.